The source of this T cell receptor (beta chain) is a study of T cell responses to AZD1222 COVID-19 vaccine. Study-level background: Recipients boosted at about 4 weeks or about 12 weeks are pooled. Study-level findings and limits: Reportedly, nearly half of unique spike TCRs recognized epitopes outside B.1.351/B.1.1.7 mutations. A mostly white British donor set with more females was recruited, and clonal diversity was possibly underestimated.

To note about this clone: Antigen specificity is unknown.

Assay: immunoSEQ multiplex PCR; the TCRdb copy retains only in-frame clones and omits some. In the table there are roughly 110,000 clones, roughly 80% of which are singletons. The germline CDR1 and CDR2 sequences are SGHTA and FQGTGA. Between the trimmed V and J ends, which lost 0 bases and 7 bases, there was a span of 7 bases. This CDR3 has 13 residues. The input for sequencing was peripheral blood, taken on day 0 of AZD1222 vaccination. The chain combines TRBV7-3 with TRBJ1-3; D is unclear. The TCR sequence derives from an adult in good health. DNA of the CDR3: TGTGCCAGCAGCTTAACGCATGGGAACACCATATATTTT. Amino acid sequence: CASSLTHGNTIYF.